Following are 26 T cell receptor beta chains from one sample sequenced in a study of blood T cell repertoires in COVID-19. Assay: immunoSEQ multiplex PCR; the TCRdb copy retains only in-frame clones and omits some. The sample has 150,000 to 200,000 clones; under 80% are singletons. Sequencing used peripheral blood. The receptors originated from an older man with acute or convalescent COVID-19.

The rearrangement links TRBV7-9 to TRBJ2-7, with 7 bases lining up with TRBD1. V was pared by 5 bases and J by 2 bases, with 15 bases of the junction left unmatched. The CDR3 is 17 residues long. The germline V gene encodes CDR1 SEHNR and CDR2 FQNEAQ (reference sequence). The CDR3 here is CASSPRGGQRITYEQYF. CDR3 sequence (DNA): TGTGCCAGCAGCCCGAGAGGGGGACAGCGAATTACCTACGAGCAGTACTTC.

This chain links TRBV18 with TRBJ2-2, with 8 bases matching TRBD1. The length of the CDR3 is 14 residues. From germline, CDR1 is KGHSH and CDR2 LQKENI. The ends lost 4 bases at V and 7 bases at J; junction bases unmatched: 5. CDR3 in DNA: TGTGCCAGCTCACGGCAGGGGGCAGACGGGGAGCTGTTTTTT. Amino acid sequence: CASSRQGADGELFF.

This chain connects TRBV16 to TRBJ2-5; 9 nucleotides agree with TRBD1. The junction had 6 bases not matched to a gene; V was cut back by 4 bases and J by 3 bases. The CDR3 has 15 amino acids. Germline V gene sequence: CDR1 KGHSY, CDR2 FQNENV. The CDR3 coding sequence is TGTGCCAGCAGCCGCACCGGGACAGGGAAAGAGACCCAGTACTTC. Amino acid sequence: CASSRTGTGKETQYF.

This chain connects TRBV6-1 to TRBJ2-1, with 12 bases lining up with TRBD2. The CDR3 spans 16 residues. In germline, CDR1 is MNHNS, CDR2 SASEGT. The V gene end was trimmed by 4 bases and the J gene end by 1 base; junction bases not matched to a gene: 2. Here the CDR3 reads CASSASGGASYNEQFF. The CDR3, as DNA: TGTGCCAGCAGTGCTAGCGGGGGGGCGTCCTACAATGAGCAGTTCTTC.

This chain joins TRBV5-5 and TRBJ2-1, with 9 nucleotides matching TRBD2. The CDR3 extends over 14 amino acids. In germline, CDR1 is SGHKS, CDR2 YYEKEE (reference sequence). V shed 0 bases, J shed 9 bases, and the junction held 4 bases outside the gene matches. The CDR3 sequence: CASSLAGGRVEQFF. In DNA form, the CDR3 reads TGTGCCAGCAGCTTGGCGGGCGGGAGGGTTGAGCAGTTCTTC.

The rearrangement links TRBV19 to TRBJ2-1; 9 nucleotides line up with TRBD2. After removal of 3 bases from V and 7 bases from J, the junction contained 10 bases not matched to a gene. The CDR3 loop spans 16 amino acids. Per germline, CDR1 LNHDA and CDR2 SQIVND (reference sequence). DNA of the CDR3: TGTGCCAGTAGTATCCTAGCGGGATCCACTCTGAATGAGCAGTTCTTC. It yields the protein CASSILAGSTLNEQFF.

The gene calls are TRBV5-1 and TRBJ1-2; 7 positions agree with TRBD1. The CDR3 has 14 amino acids. V lost 5 bases, J lost 8 bases, and 12 bases stayed unmatched. Germline CDR1 and CDR2: SGHRS and YFSETQ. Here the CDR3 reads CASRPDRALSGYTF. For the CDR3, the DNA is TGCGCCAGCAGACCCGACAGGGCTCTTTCAGGCTACACCTTC.

The rearrangement uses TRBV6-5 and TRBJ2-3, with TRBD1 as a possible D gene (6 bases). This CDR3 spans 14 amino acids. V was shortened by 5 bases and J by 4 bases, with 13 bases between the two germline ends. Germline V gene lookup returns CDR1 MNHEY and CDR2 SVGAGI. The DNA for the CDR3 is TGTGCCAGCAGTCACAGGGAAAGGGCAGATACGCAGTATTTT. Translating gives CASSHRERADTQYF.

The chain combines TRBV19 with TRBJ1-2, with 8 nucleotides matching TRBD1. Germline V lookup: CDR1 LNHDA, CDR2 SQIVND (reference sequence). V lost 0 bases, J lost 6 bases, and 9 bases stayed unmatched. This CDR3 spans 16 amino acids. CDR3 bases: TGTGCCAGTAGTATAGACAATGCAGGGGGCGCAAATGGCTACACCTTC. Translated: CASSIDNAGGANGYTF. Looking up the rest from reference TRBV19 and TRBJ1-2 gives the full variable domain: DGGITQSPKYLFRKEGQNVTLSCEQNLNHDAMYWYRQDPGQGLRLIYYSQIVNDFQKGDIAEGYSVSREKKESFPLTVTSAQKNPTAFYLCASSIDNAGGANGYTFGSGTRLTVV.

The CDR3: CASSQEEFTGQYF. CDR3 DNA: TGTGCCAGCAGCCAAGAAGAGTTTACGGGGCAGTACTTC. The chain couples TRBV14 to TRBJ2-7; the D is unclear. Per the germline V gene, CDR1 is SGHDN and CDR2 is FVKESK. V was clipped by 0 bases and J by 9 bases, with 12 bases between them. The length of the CDR3 is 13 residues.

This clone turned up a few times. V usage is TRBV7-9 and J usage is TRBJ2-5, with unresolved D. There are 16 residues in the CDR3. Deletions cut 4 bases from V and 5 bases from J, with 20 bases between. Per germline, CDR1 SEHNR and CDR2 FQNEAQ (reference sequence). The CDR3 bases are TGTGCCAGCAGCTCCAGCGCAGTGGCATCGTGGGAGACCCAGTACTTC. Amino acids: CASSSSAVASWETQYF.

V gene TRBV24-1 combines with J gene TRBJ1-5; TRBD1 aligns across 9 bases. This CDR3 comprises 14 residues. J gave up 7 bases and V 4 bases, and 4 bases lay outside the gene matches. Germline V gives CDR1 KGHDR, CDR2 SFDVKD. DNA of the CDR3: TGTGCCACCAGTGACCCAGACAGGGGGCAGCCCCAGCATTTT. This sequence encodes CATSDPDRGQPQHF.

The gene calls are TRBV19 and TRBJ2-1; the D gene is possibly TRBD2 (5 bases). From germline, CDR1 is LNHDA and CDR2 SQIVND (reference sequence). The CDR3 consists of 16 residues. Trimming left V 3 bases short and J 3 bases short, with 15 bases between. CDR3 DNA sequence: TGTGCCAGTAGTATGCCCCCTCAGCGGAGCTACAATGAGCAGTTCTTC. It translates to CASSMPPQRSYNEQFF.

The gene calls are TRBV11-2 and TRBJ2-3, with 8 bases that match TRBD2. With V trimmed by 1 base and J by 0 bases, 3 bases remained unmatched. Germline CDR1 SGHAT, CDR2 FQNNGV. CDR3 length: 16 amino acids. The CDR3 DNA sequence: TGTGCCAGCAGCTTAGTGGTAGCGGGGAGCACAGATACGCAGTATTTT. Protein: CASSLVVAGSTDTQYF.

This chain joins TRBV23-1 and TRBJ2-1; 10 bases map to TRBD2. TRBV23-1 falls under the ORF class, with uncertain function. V shed 0 bases and J 0 bases; nucleotides not matched to a gene: 2. There are 17 residues in the CDR3. The CDR3 protein is CASSQSPSGSSYNEQFF. The DNA of the CDR3 is TGCGCCAGCAGTCAATCGCCTAGCGGGAGCTCCTACAATGAGCAGTTCTTC.

This chain uses TRBV11-2 with TRBJ2-6, with D tentatively TRBD1 (6 bases). Germline assignment: CDR1 SGHAT and CDR2 FQNNGV. Trimming cost V 5 bases and J 2 bases, with 7 bases left between them. The CDR3 totals 14 residues. CDR3 residues: CASSPGAGANVLTF. The CDR3 DNA follows: TGTGCCAGCAGCCCAGGGGCTGGGGCCAACGTCCTGACTTTC. Together with reference TRBV11-2 and TRBJ2-6, the CDR3 gives the full variable domain: EAGVAQSPRYKIIEKRQSVAFWCNPISGHATLYWYQQILGQGPKLLIQFQNNGVVDDSQLPKDRFSAERLKGVDSTLKIQPAKLEDSAVYLCASSPGAGANVLTFGAGSRLTVL.

This chain joins TRBV5-4 and TRBJ2-2, with 14 bases lining up with TRBD2. This CDR3 contains 18 residues. CDR1 SGHNT and CDR2 YYREEE come from the germline V gene (reference sequence). J gave up 0 bases and V 3 bases, and 4 bases lay outside the gene matches. CDR3 in amino acids: CASSSGLAGGTNTGELFF. The DNA of the CDR3 is TGTGCCAGCAGCTCCGGACTAGCGGGGGGAACGAACACCGGGGAGCTGTTTTTT.

This rearrangement joins TRBV4-1 to TRBJ2-7, with D tentatively TRBD2 (5 bases). V dropped 3 bases and J dropped 1 base, with 10 bases sitting between them. CDR3 length equals 14 residues. Per germline, CDR1 MGHRA and CDR2 YSYEKL. CDR3 region: CASSHLARSYEQYF. The DNA for the CDR3 is TGCGCCAGCAGCCATCTAGCTAGGTCCTACGAGCAGTACTTC.

J is TRBJ2-5 and V is TRBV13; 9 nucleotides align to TRBD2. Germline V gene lookup returns CDR1 PRHDT and CDR2 FYEKMQ (reference sequence). Trimming took 2 bases from V and 4 from J; bases not matched to a gene: 5. This CDR3 comprises 15 residues. The CDR3 nucleotides are TGTGCCAGCAGCTTAAAGCGGGGGGCAGGAGAGACCCAGTACTTC. Protein sequence: CASSLKRGAGETQYF.

The gene calls are TRBV24-1 and TRBJ1-5; TRBD1 matches 9 bases. J lost 7 bases, V lost 10 bases, and 10 bases had no gene match. CDR3 length: 14 residues. Germline loops: CDR1 KGHDR, CDR2 SFDVKD. In DNA, the CDR3 is TGTGCCACTATGGGACAGGGTGATTACCAGCCCCAGCATTTT. It specifies CATMGQGDYQPQHF.

V usage is TRBV19 and J usage is TRBJ2-3; 13 nucleotides line up with TRBD2. The CDR3 runs 18 residues. Trimming at V came to 3 bases and at J to 0 bases, leaving 6 bases not matched to a gene. The germline V gene encodes CDR1 LNHDA and CDR2 SQIVND (reference sequence). The CDR3 bases are TGTGCCAGTAGTATGGGGACTAGCGGGGAGATAAGCACAGATACGCAGTATTTT. As protein: CASSMGTSGEISTDTQYF.

J is TRBJ2-5 and V is TRBV7-3; D uncertain. V was clipped by 2 bases and J by 5 bases, with 9 bases between them. Germline V gives CDR1 SGHTA, CDR2 FQGTGA. The CDR3 has 13 residues. In DNA, the CDR3 is TGTGCCAGCAGCTTACAACGGTGGGAGACCCAGTACTTC. Translation: CASSLQRWETQYF.

In DNA form, the CDR3 reads TGTGCCACCAGTGCCAATCAGGGGTGGGTTGGCTACACCTTC. Protein product: CATSANQGWVGYTF. The chain employs TRBV24-1 and TRBJ1-2, with D possibly being TRBD1 (6 bases). Deletions cut 5 bases from V and 7 bases from J, with 16 bases between. Germline loops: CDR1 KGHDR, CDR2 SFDVKD. The CDR3 is made up of 14 amino acids.

Ten or more counts support this clone. This chain uses TRBV29-1 with TRBJ2-7, with 13 bases lining up with TRBD2. In germline, CDR1 is SQVTM, CDR2 ANQGSEA. The CDR3 loop spans 14 amino acids. V gave up 6 bases and J gave up 5 bases; unmatched junction bases: 7. The CDR3 is CSVWTSGSLNEQYF. DNA of the CDR3: TGCAGCGTGTGGACTAGCGGGAGTCTAAACGAGCAGTACTTC.

The genes are TRBV2 and TRBJ1-4; 7 nucleotides agree with TRBD1. CDR3 length equals 15 residues. With V trimmed by 4 bases and J by 2 bases, 4 bases remained unmatched. Per the germline V gene, CDR1 is SNHLY and CDR2 is FYNNEI. CDR3 loop: CASSGIRGTNEKLFF. The CDR3, as DNA: TGTGCCAGCAGTGGGATCAGGGGGACTAATGAAAAACTGTTTTTT.

The J gene is TRBJ1-6, the V gene TRBV6-1; tentative D call: TRBD1 (6 bases). The CDR3 extends over 18 amino acids. Germline V gives CDR1 MNHNS, CDR2 SASEGT. V lost 1 base and J lost 0, with 13 bases in between. CDR3 protein: CASSEDAGTSSYNSPLHF. The CDR3 coding sequence is TGTGCCAGCAGTGAAGATGCAGGGACATCCTCCTATAATTCACCCCTCCACTTT.